This TCR beta chain was identified in a study of blood T cells in healthy people across ages. General study results and limits: Measured against age, TCR beta diversity per million T cells decreased in a roughly linear manner. When set beside aged donors, long-lived donors presented more naive CD4+ cells and higher diversity.

From germline, CDR1 is SGHTA and CDR2 FQGNSA. V lost 5 bases to trimming and J lost 9 bases, with 19 bases between them. The CDR3 spans 14 residues. About this clonotype: Its antigen is unidentified.

The amount of total RNA extracted per sample was at least 6 micrograms. A second PCR, run for about 6 to 11 cycles, used a sample-barcoded 5' primer plus a J-beta primer mix. The authors tagged each cDNA molecule using a template-switch adaptor with 12 random nucleotides. TCRdb re-analysed the 5' RACE reads in MiXCR, keeping a single row per CDR3 protein. The sample contains around 800,000 distinct CDR3 sequences, 62% of which appear only once. The receptor comes from a young man in good health. The sequenced sample was blood. The rearrangement uses TRBV7-2 and TRBJ2-5; a possible D gene is TRBD1 (6 bases). CDR3 DNA sequence: TGTGCCAGCAGCGCCGGGACAATCCAAGGGGCCCAGTACTTC. Translated: CASSAGTIQGAQYF.